Following are 19 T cell receptor beta chains from one sample sequenced in a study of blood T cell repertoires in COVID-19. Sequenced by immunoSEQ multiplex PCR; TCRdb stores in-frame clones only, minus some. The sample lists about 460,000 clones, 75% to 90% occurring once. Specimen: PBMCs or T cells enriched from blood (not recorded which). Receptor source: an older woman who had recovered from COVID-19.

This chain joins TRBV10-3 and TRBJ1-2; TRBD1 matches 10 bases. The CDR3 covers 14 residues. Germline V gives CDR1 ENHRY, CDR2 SYGVKD. After removal of 6 bases from V and 3 bases from J, the junction contained 4 bases not matched to a gene. The CDR3 nucleotides are TGTGCCATCAGCGCAGGACAGGGGGACTATGGCTACACCTTC. Its protein product is CAISAGQGDYGYTF.

The V call is TRBV2, the J call TRBJ2-7, with D hard to call. CDR1 SNHLY and CDR2 FYNNEI come from the germline V gene. CDR3 size: 13 residues. Trimming took 6 bases from V and 2 from J, leaving 11 bases between them. CDR3 nucleotide sequence: TGTGCCAGCAGGGAAACAGAAGCCTACGAGCAGTACTTC. Amino acids: CASRETEAYEQYF. Based on the CDR3 plus reference TRBV2 and TRBJ2-7, the full variable domain is EPEVTQTPSHQVTQMGQEVILRCVPISNHLYFYWYRQILGQKVEFLVSFYNNEISEKSEIFDDQFSVERPDGSNFTLKIRSTKLEDSAMYFCASRETEAYEQYFGPGTRLTVT.

This chain connects TRBV5-1 to TRBJ1-1, with 8 bases identical to TRBD1. The J segment lost 4 bases and the V segment lost 2 bases, leaving 13 bases of the junction unmatched. CDR1 and CDR2 (germline): SGHRS, YFSETQ. CDR3 length: 17 amino acids. This CDR3 is CASSFGTGLGGATEAFF. CDR3 bases: TGCGCCAGCAGCTTCGGGACAGGACTAGGGGGGGCCACTGAAGCTTTCTTT.

This clone was detected only once. V usage is TRBV10-3 and J usage is TRBJ1-3; 9 positions agree with TRBD1. V shed 6 bases, J shed 3 bases, and the junction held 9 bases outside the gene matches. This CDR3 has 16 residues. Germline loops: CDR1 ENHRY, CDR2 SYGVKD. CDR3 in amino acids: CAISPNTGGDGNTIYF. The CDR3 coding sequence is TGTGCCATCAGCCCTAACACAGGGGGCGATGGAAACACCATATATTTT.

The rearrangement uses TRBV11-3 and TRBJ2-3, with 8 bases lining up with TRBD2. V lost 5 bases and J lost 4; bases outside the gene matches: 11. CDR1 and CDR2 (germline): SGHNT, YENEEA. The CDR3 runs to 16 residues. CDR3 bases: TGTGCCAGCAGCGGACGGCTAGCGGGTGCACCAGATACGCAGTATTTT. Translation: CASSGRLAGAPDTQYF.

V is TRBV15 and J is TRBJ2-5; D is possibly TRBD2 (6 bases). Germline assignment: CDR1 LNHNV and CDR2 YYDKDF (reference sequence). The V and J ends lost 0 bases and 5 bases respectively, with 13 bases between them. The CDR3 runs to 15 residues. In DNA, the CDR3 is TGTGCCACCAGCAGAGATCGACGGGGGTGGGAGACCCAGTACTTC. It specifies CATSRDRRGWETQYF.

The chain combines TRBV18 with TRBJ1-4, with TRBD1 matching 9 bases. V lost 6 bases and J lost 8; bases outside the gene matches: 13. CDR1 and CDR2 from the germline V gene are KGHSH and LQKENI. This CDR3 spans 16 amino acids. The CDR3 spells CASSLLPRTGEEKLFF. CDR3 coding DNA: TGTGCCAGCTCCCTTCTTCCTCGGACAGGGGAAGAAAAACTGTTTTTT.

This sequence joins TRBV6-5 and TRBJ1-1, with D possibly being TRBD1 (6 bases). Germline V lookup: CDR1 MNHEY, CDR2 SVGAGI. The CDR3 length is 15 residues. Trimming pared 0 bases from V and 4 bases from J, leaving 12 bases between. CDR3 in amino acids: CASSYSITGSTEAFF. CDR3 coding DNA: TGTGCCAGCAGTTACTCGATAACAGGGAGCACTGAAGCTTTCTTT.

The V gene is TRBV27, the J gene TRBJ2-1, with D hard to call. The CDR3 has 13 residues. Germline values: CDR1 MNHEY, CDR2 SMNVEV (reference sequence). The ends were cut back, 4 bases at V and 0 bases at J, with 4 bases in the middle. The CDR3 region has the DNA TGTGCCAGCAGTTCGAGCTCCTACAATGAGCAGTTCTTC. This sequence encodes CASSSSSYNEQFF.

DNA of the CDR3: TGTGCCACCAGTGATTTGAAGGGGGCAGGTCGTGCACCAGATACGCAGTATTTT. It translates to CATSDLKGAGRAPDTQYF. V and J are TRBV24-1 and TRBJ2-3; 7 bases match TRBD1. The V segment lost 0 bases and the J segment 4 bases; nucleotides outside the gene matches: 12. The CDR3 extends over 18 amino acids. Germline V gene data show CDR1 as KGHDR and CDR2 as SFDVKD.

The V and J genes are TRBV7-9 and TRBJ1-2; D perhaps matches TRBD1 (6 bases). This CDR3 comprises 14 residues. CDR1 SEHNR and CDR2 FQNEAQ come from the germline V gene (reference sequence). V shed 5 bases and J shed 6 bases, with 16 bases lying between them. CDR3 in DNA: TGTGCCAGCAGCAACCAGGGGCTAGCAGATGGCTACACCTTC. Its translation: CASSNQGLADGYTF.

The chain uses TRBV7-8 and TRBJ1-1; 10 bases line up with TRBD1. In germline, CDR1 is SGHVS, CDR2 FQNEAQ. The CDR3 totals 16 residues. V trimming: 5 bases; J trimming: 5 bases; junction bases outside the gene matches: 11. The chain's CDR3 is CASSAGTGASRTEAFF. DNA of the CDR3: TGTGCCAGCAGCGCCGGGACAGGGGCTTCGAGGACTGAAGCTTTCTTT.

J is TRBJ1-2 and V is TRBV6-1; D unresolved. Per germline, CDR1 MNHNS and CDR2 SASEGT. Trimming took off 0 bases at V and 0 bases at J, with 5 bases between the two ends. The CDR3 length is 14 residues. CDR3 region: CASSEAGANYGYTF. DNA of the CDR3: TGTGCCAGCAGTGAAGCAGGAGCTAACTATGGCTACACCTTC.

The chain couples TRBV5-6 to TRBJ1-2; 8 positions match TRBD1. CDR3 length: 15 amino acids. Trimming at V came to 3 bases and at J to 3 bases, leaving 7 bases not matched to a gene. Germline V gene lookup returns CDR1 SGHDT and CDR2 YYEEEE. CDR3 bases: TGTGCCAGCAGCTGGACCCCAGGGGGCGACTATGGCTACACCTTC. Its protein product is CASSWTPGGDYGYTF.

The CDR3 loop is CATTGAGRNTIYF. DNA of the CDR3: TGTGCCACAACAGGGGCGGGGAGAAACACCATATATTTT. The chain combines TRBV5-6 with TRBJ1-3; 7 bases align to TRBD1. V lost 9 bases and J lost 5; bases outside the gene matches: 8. The CDR3 has 13 residues. The germline CDR1 and CDR2 sequences are SGHDT and YYEEEE.

The CDR3 nucleotides read TGTGCCAGCAGCCAAGAAGGGACAAGCAAGCAGTACTTC. It codes for CASSQEGTSKQYF. The chain uses TRBV3-1 (or the pseudogene TRBV3-2) and TRBJ2-7; D possibly corresponds to TRBD1 (6 bases). Trimming cost V 0 bases and J 8 bases, with 11 bases left between them. CDR1 is LGHDT, CDR2 YNNKEL, per germline (reference sequence). The CDR3 is 13 residues long.

The chain joins TRBV10-1 to TRBJ2-1; the match to TRBD1 covers 7 bases. Germline CDR1 reads WNHNN; CDR2 reads SYGVQD (reference sequence). The CDR3 is made up of 12 amino acids. The V and J ends lost 4 bases and 12 bases, in that order; junction bases with no gene match: 6. CDR3 loop: CASSAGQIGQFF. The DNA of the CDR3 is TGCGCCAGCAGTGCGGGACAGATAGGGCAGTTCTTC.

The J gene is TRBJ1-5, the V gene TRBV24-1; a possible D gene is TRBD1 (5 bases). V shed 9 bases and J shed 7 bases, with 12 bases lying between them. The CDR3 has 12 residues. The germline V gene has CDR1 KGHDR and CDR2 SFDVKD. CDR3 nucleotides: TGTGCCACCCCGGGGGGGGGACAGCCCCAGCATTTT. Residues: CATPGGGQPQHF.

The chain carries TRBV7-9 and TRBJ1-2; D gene unclear. The CDR3 extends over 13 amino acids. With 3 bases removed from V and 8 bases from J, the gap between germline ends came to 13 bases. Germline V lookup: CDR1 SEHNR, CDR2 FQNEAQ (reference sequence). In nucleotides, the CDR3 is TGTGCCAGCAGCTTGGGCGGGAAGGGCGGCTACACCTTC. Translating gives CASSLGGKGGYTF.